What follows is one T cell receptor (beta chain) and its context. This specimen belongs to a study of human versus mouse CDR3 diversity and MHC coevolution. J gave up 2 bases and V 5 bases, and 9 bases lay outside the gene matches. This CDR3 spans 16 amino acids. Germline V gene sequence: CDR1 MNHEY, CDR2 SMNVEV (reference sequence). TCRdb's table, derived via immunoSEQ multiplex PCR, lists solely in-frame clones and lacks some. The data contain tens of thousands of clones, over 90% of them singletons. The sequence was collected from a person between 55 and 69 years old in good health. Input material: naive CD4+ T cells from blood. Subset of the sample: CD45RO-negative CD62L-positive naive CD4 T cells. V gene TRBV27 combines with J gene TRBJ1-5; 7 bases are shared with TRBD1. In DNA form, the CDR3 reads TGTGCCAGCAGTGCCGGGAGGGGGCCTCGCAATCAGCCCCAGCATTTT. Translated, it gives CASSAGRGPRNQPQHF.